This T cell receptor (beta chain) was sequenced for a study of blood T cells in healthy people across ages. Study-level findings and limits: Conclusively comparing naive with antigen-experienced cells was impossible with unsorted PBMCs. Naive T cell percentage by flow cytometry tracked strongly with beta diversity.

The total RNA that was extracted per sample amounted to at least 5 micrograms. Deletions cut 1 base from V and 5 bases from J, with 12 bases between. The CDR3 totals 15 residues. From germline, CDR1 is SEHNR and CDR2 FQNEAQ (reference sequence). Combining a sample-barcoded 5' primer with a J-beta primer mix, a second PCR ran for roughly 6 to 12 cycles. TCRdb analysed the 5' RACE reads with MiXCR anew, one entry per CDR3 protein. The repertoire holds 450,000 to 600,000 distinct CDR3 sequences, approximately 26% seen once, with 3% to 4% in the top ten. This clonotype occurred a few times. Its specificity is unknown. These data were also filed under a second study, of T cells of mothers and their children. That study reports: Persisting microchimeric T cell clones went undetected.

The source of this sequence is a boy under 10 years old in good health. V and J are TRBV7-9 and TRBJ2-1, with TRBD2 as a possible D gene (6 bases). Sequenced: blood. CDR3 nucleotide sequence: TGTGCCAGCAGCTTAGTCGAAAGCGGGCACAATGAGCAGTTCTTC. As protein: CASSLVESGHNEQFF.